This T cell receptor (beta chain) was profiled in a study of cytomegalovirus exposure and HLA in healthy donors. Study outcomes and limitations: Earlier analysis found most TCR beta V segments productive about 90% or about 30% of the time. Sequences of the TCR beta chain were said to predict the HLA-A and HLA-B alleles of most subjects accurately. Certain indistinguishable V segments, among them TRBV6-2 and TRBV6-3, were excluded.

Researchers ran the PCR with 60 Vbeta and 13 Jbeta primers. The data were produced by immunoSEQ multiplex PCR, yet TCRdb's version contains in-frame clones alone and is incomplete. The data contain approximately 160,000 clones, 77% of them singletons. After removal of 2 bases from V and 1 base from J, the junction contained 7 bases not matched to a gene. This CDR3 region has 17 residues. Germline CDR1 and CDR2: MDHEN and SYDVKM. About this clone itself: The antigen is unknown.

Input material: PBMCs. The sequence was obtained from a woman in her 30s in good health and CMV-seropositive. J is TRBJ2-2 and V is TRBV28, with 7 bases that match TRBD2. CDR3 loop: CASSLLSSSGNTGELFF. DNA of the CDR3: TGTGCCAGCAGTTTACTCTCGTCTAGCGGGAACACCGGGGAGCTGTTTTTT.